This TCR beta chain derives from a study of cytomegalovirus exposure and HLA in healthy donors. This clone appeared a few times. Per the germline V gene, CDR1 is MNHEY and CDR2 is SMNVEV (reference sequence). V shed 5 bases, J shed 5 bases, and the junction held 9 bases outside the gene matches. The CDR3 runs to 17 residues. Both 60 Vbeta primers and 13 Jbeta primers went into the PCR. Produced via immunoSEQ multiplex PCR; TCRdb's table is partial and in-frame only. The repertoire holds about 140,000 clones, with 80% as singletons. Sequencing used PBMCs. The chain joins TRBV27 to TRBJ2-7; 16 nucleotides agree with TRBD2. The sequence was collected from a man aged 50-59 years in good health and CMV-seronegative. CDR3 sequence reads: CASSPAGLAGGTHEQYF. CDR3 bases: TGTGCCAGCAGTCCAGCGGGACTAGCGGGAGGGACCCACGAGCAGTACTTC.